This T cell receptor (beta chain) was identified in a study of sequential checkpoint blockade in melanoma. Study-wide context: Randomization was 1:1 between first-line nivolumab→ipilimumab and ipilimumab→nivolumab. Each arm's sequence ended with maintenance nivolumab.

Stated treatment: randomized to nivolumab then ipilimumab (arm A) or the reverse (arm B). Patients had received no earlier DNA-damaging chemotherapy. PBMC sorting kept live CD3+CD8+ cells without CD19 or CD56. With regard to this clone: A junction boundary mismatches the germline segment, possibly from a read error. The same CDR3 is also encoded by other DNA sequences in this sample.

Profiling relied on immunoSEQ multiplex PCR, and the TCRdb table lists in-frame clones only, not all of them. The sample has around 20,000 clones; roughly four fifths are singletons. Germline V lookup: CDR1 MNHEY, CDR2 SVGAGI. The CDR3 length is 15 residues. This material consisted of CD8+ T cells sorted from blood (inferred from file names), taken from a patient given nivolumab and ipilimumab in sequence. This clonotype originated in a human donor with melanoma. The chain uses TRBV6-5 and TRBJ1-5; TRBD1 is a possible D gene (5 bases). This chain's CDR3 is CASSSGYSSNQPQHF. CDR3 sequence (DNA): TGCGCCAGCAGTTCAGGGTACAGTAGCAATCAGCCCCAGCATTTT.